This T cell receptor beta chain was documented in a study of blood T cell repertoires in COVID-19. Across the whole study: PBMCs, B-cell-depleted T cells, or T cells provided the cDNA or gDNA that made up the material.

Repertoires were generated with immunoSEQ multiplex PCR, while TCRdb's copy carries only in-frame clones and drops some. The sample includes hundreds of thousands of clones, about 89% of them seen just once. The germline V gene has CDR1 SGDLS and CDR2 YYNGEE. V lost 3 bases and J 4 bases, leaving 9 bases between the germline ends. The CDR3 spans 13 residues. What the recovered Cohort 3 donors had was two negative PCRs, clearance, or symptom resolution. This clonotype was sampled from a woman between 35 and 50 years old who had recovered from COVID-19. J is TRBJ2-3 and V is TRBV9; the D gene is possibly TRBD2 (5 bases). Sequencing was carried out using PBMCs or T cells enriched from blood (not recorded which). Here the CDR3 DNA reads TGTGCCAGCAGCGAGGGAGTCCCAGATACGCAGTATTTT. Protein product: CASSEGVPDTQYF.